Shown below are 28 T cell receptor beta chains from a single sample sequenced in a study of cytomegalovirus exposure and HLA in healthy donors. Primers: 60 Vbeta forward and 13 Jbeta reverse. The method was immunoSEQ multiplex PCR; TCRdb's version includes in-frame clones alone and lacks a portion of them. The table has approximately 170,000 clones, just under 80% seen once; the top ten hold around 7%. Sequencing used PBMCs. The receptors originated from a middle-aged woman in good health and CMV-seropositive.

The chain carries TRBV7-8 and TRBJ2-5; 9 bases line up with TRBD2. The V segment lost 2 bases and the J segment 3 bases; nucleotides outside the gene matches: 4. The CDR3 extends over 15 amino acids. Germline-derived CDR1 and CDR2 are SGHVS and FQNEAQ. The CDR3, as DNA: TGTGCCAGCAGCTTAATGGCGGGGGGGAAAGAGACCCAGTACTTC. Translating gives CASSLMAGGKETQYF.

Remarks on this clone: The junction and the germline gene differ at one end; a read error may be behind it. The chain uses TRBV9 and TRBJ1-3, with D hard to call. The CDR3 consists of 12 residues. Germline assignment: CDR1 SGDLS and CDR2 YYNGEE. This chain's CDR3 is CASSPPGNTIYF. The CDR3 DNA is TGTGCCAGCAGCCCCCCTGGCAACACCATATATTTT.

The rearrangement joins TRBV5-5 to TRBJ2-3, with D perhaps matching TRBD1 (6 bases). This CDR3 contains 14 residues. The V gene's germline CDR1 is SGHKS and CDR2 YYEKEE (reference sequence). Trimming cost V 3 bases and J 2 bases, with 10 bases left between them. The CDR3 region is CASSSRQVTDTQYF. CDR3 bases: TGTGCCAGCAGCTCCCGACAGGTCACAGATACGCAGTATTTT.

The genes are TRBV19 and TRBJ2-6; 8 bases agree with TRBD1. From germline, CDR1 is LNHDA and CDR2 SQIVND (reference sequence). With V trimmed by 3 bases and J by 2 bases, 9 bases remained unmatched. The CDR3 extends over 18 amino acids. CDR3 protein: CASSIEDRAAPGANVLTF. CDR3 nucleotides: TGTGCCAGTAGTATCGAGGACAGGGCAGCCCCTGGGGCCAACGTCCTGACTTTC.

The J gene is TRBJ1-5, the V gene TRBV19, with D possibly matching TRBD1 (5 bases). The germline gives CDR1 LNHDA, CDR2 SQIVND (reference sequence). The CDR3 contains 15 residues. Between the trimmed V and J ends, which lost 0 bases and 3 bases, there was a span of 9 bases. The CDR3 region is CASSIEGGYNQPQHF. CDR3 sequence (DNA): TGTGCCAGTAGTATAGAGGGGGGATACAATCAGCCCCAGCATTTT.

The chain couples TRBV30 to TRBJ1-2, with TRBD1 as a possible D gene (6 bases). V was trimmed by 2 bases and J by 8 bases, leaving 21 bases between them. CDR3 length equals 15 residues. Germline V gene lookup returns CDR1 GTSNPN and CDR2 SVGIG (reference sequence). In DNA form, the CDR3 reads TGTGCCTGGAGTCCCCGAGGGGGGGGACGGGGCGGCTACACCTTC. Residues: CAWSPRGGGRGGYTF.

This chain joins TRBV7-2 and TRBJ2-2; the D is unclear. The germline V gene has CDR1 SGHTA and CDR2 FQGNSA. Trimming pared 7 bases from V and 7 bases from J, leaving 16 bases between. CDR3 length: 14 amino acids. Here the CDR3 reads CASTLPRSGGELFF. CDR3 coding DNA: TGTGCCAGCACCTTGCCCCGTTCGGGCGGGGAGCTGTTTTTT. The variable domain in full, completed from reference TRBV7-2 and TRBJ2-2, reads GAGVSQSPSNKVTEKGKDVELRCDPISGHTALYWYRQSLGQGLEFLIYFQGNSAPDKSGLPSDRFSAERTGGSVSTLTIQRTQQEDSAVYLCASTLPRSGGELFFGEGSRLTVL.

This clone was detected only once. The rearrangement links TRBV6-7 to TRBJ2-7; tentative D call: TRBD1 (5 bases). TRBV6-7 is marked as an open reading frame, function uncertain. CDR3 length equals 16 residues. V was trimmed by 6 bases and J by 2 bases, leaving 20 bases between them. This chain's CDR3 is CASSKISYRGTYEQYF. The CDR3 nucleotides are TGTGCCAGCAGCAAAATTTCGTATAGGGGTACCTACGAGCAGTACTTC.

CDR3 region: CASSFSGGSYGYTF. The DNA of the CDR3 is TGTGCCAGCAGCTTTTCGGGGGGCAGCTATGGCTACACCTTC. The rearrangement links TRBV11-2 to TRBJ1-2, with D perhaps matching TRBD1 (6 bases). This CDR3 comprises 14 residues. CDR1 is SGHAT, CDR2 FQNNGV, per germline. Trimming left V 3 bases short and J 4 bases short, with 12 bases between.

The chain carries TRBV5-1 and TRBJ2-3, with 15 bases matching TRBD2. Germline trimming cut 4 bases from V and 2 bases from J; bases unmatched to any gene: 5. The CDR3 runs 17 residues. CDR1 is SGHRS, CDR2 YFSETQ, per germline. CDR3 in amino acids: CASSPGLAGGYTDTQYF. Written as DNA, the CDR3 is TGCGCCAGCAGCCCGGGACTAGCGGGGGGATACACAGATACGCAGTATTTT.

V gene TRBV5-5 combines with J gene TRBJ1-5; D unclear. V was clipped by 0 bases and J by 4 bases, with 11 bases between them. The germline V gene has CDR1 SGHKS and CDR2 YYEKEE (reference sequence). CDR3 length: 15 amino acids. The CDR3, as DNA: TGTGCCAGCAGCTTGGGGCAGGCGGGGAATCAGCCCCAGCATTTT. Translated: CASSLGQAGNQPQHF.

This clone has only one observation. The V and J genes are TRBV2 and TRBJ1-2; D possibly corresponds to TRBD1 (5 bases). Germline V gives CDR1 SNHLY, CDR2 FYNNEI. The CDR3 runs 12 residues. V was pared by 6 bases and J by 5 bases, with 10 bases between. The CDR3 is CASRTELYGYTF. Here the CDR3 DNA reads TGTGCCAGCAGGACAGAACTTTATGGCTACACCTTC. The full variable domain, rest sourced from reference TRBV2 and TRBJ1-2, is EPEVTQTPSHQVTQMGQEVILRCVPISNHLYFYWYRQILGQKVEFLVSFYNNEISEKSEIFDDQFSVERPDGSNFTLKIRSTKLEDSAMYFCASRTELYGYTFGSGTRLTVV.

Concerning this clone: Other DNA sequences in this specimen translate into the identical CDR3. This chain joins TRBV7-3 and TRBJ2-2; possibly TRBD2 for D (7 bases). Trimming took 3 bases from V and 6 from J, leaving 11 bases between them. The CDR3 has 14 residues. Germline V lookup: CDR1 SGHTA, CDR2 FQGTGA. DNA for the CDR3: TGTGCCAGCAGCTTGTCGGGGGGCTCCGGGGAGCTGTTTTTT. This gives the protein CASSLSGGSGELFF.

J is TRBJ2-1 and V is TRBV5-1; 7 bases align to TRBD1. This CDR3 has 13 amino acids. V lost 7 bases to trimming and J lost 2 bases; unmatched junction nucleotides: 3. The germline gives CDR1 SGHRS, CDR2 YFSETQ. CDR3: CASGTETYNEQFF. The CDR3 nucleotides read TGCGCCAGCGGGACAGAGACCTACAATGAGCAGTTCTTC. Combining the CDR3 with reference TRBV5-1 and TRBJ2-1 gives the whole variable domain KAGVTQTPRYLIKTRGQQVTLSCSPISGHRSVSWYQQTPGQGLQFLFEYFSETQRNKGNFPGRFSGRQFSNSRSEMNVSTLELGDSALYLCASGTETYNEQFFGPGTRLTVL.

This clone came up a few times. This chain connects TRBV2 to TRBJ2-7; D is unclear. The ends were cut back, 4 bases at V and 0 bases at J, with 7 bases in the middle. This CDR3 region has 13 residues. CDR1 and CDR2 from the germline V gene are SNHLY and FYNNEI. For the CDR3, the DNA is TGTGCCAGCAGTGCTAGGAGCTCCTACGAGCAGTACTTC. It codes for CASSARSSYEQYF.

The chain is built from TRBV6-5 and TRBJ2-5, with TRBD2 matching over 12 bases. The CDR3 is 15 residues long. Germline V gene lookup returns CDR1 MNHEY and CDR2 SVGAGI. Trimming took 5 bases from V and 5 from J; bases not matched to a gene: 6. CDR3 in amino acids: CASSTTGTSGETQYF. DNA of the CDR3: TGTGCCAGCAGTACAACCGGGACTAGCGGGGAGACCCAGTACTTC.

This chain links TRBV27 with TRBJ2-7; 10 bases align to TRBD1. Trimming removed 6 bases from V and 0 bases from J; junction bases left unmatched: 8. Germline V CDR1 and CDR2: MNHEY, SMNVEV (reference sequence). The CDR3 runs 16 residues. The CDR3 sequence is CASRKRQGASSYEQYF. CDR3 in DNA: TGTGCCAGCAGGAAGCGACAGGGGGCTTCCTCCTACGAGCAGTACTTC.

With regard to this clone: It is likely a read error, because the conserved phenylalanine at the end of the CDR3 is missing. No DNA is shown, since the ends of the CDR3 on it are uncertain; the CDR3 is the one TCRdb lists. The chain joins TRBV29-1 to TRBJ1-2. A total of 8 residues make up the CDR3, ends included. The germline V gene encodes CDR1 SQVTM and CDR2 ANQGSEA. The CDR3 sequence is CSVPGGWL.

V is TRBV4-1 and J is TRBJ2-3; 8 positions agree with TRBD2. Germline assignment: CDR1 MGHRA and CDR2 YSYEKL. CDR3 length: 15 residues. V lost 6 bases, J lost 2 bases, and 7 bases stayed unmatched. Here the CDR3 reads CASRVGGGITDTQYF. The CDR3, as DNA: TGCGCCAGCAGGGTTGGCGGGGGGATCACAGATACGCAGTATTTT.

This clone was observed a handful of times. As DNA, the CDR3 is TGTGCCAGCAGCCAAGCCTTGGGACAGGGACGCTACGAGCAGTACTTC. Its protein is CASSQALGQGRYEQYF. V and J are TRBV14 and TRBJ2-7, with 9 bases that match TRBD1. Germline V gene data show CDR1 as SGHDN and CDR2 as FVKESK. The CDR3 has 16 residues. V shed 1 base and J 3 bases; nucleotides not matched to a gene: 7.

The gene calls are TRBV2 and TRBJ2-2, with D possibly TRBD1 on 6 matching bases. The CDR3 is 14 amino acids. The germline V gene encodes CDR1 SNHLY and CDR2 FYNNEI. The ends were cut back, 7 bases at V and 4 bases at J, with 13 bases in the middle. CDR3 residues: CASTPGQPTGELFF. The CDR3, as DNA: TGTGCCAGCACTCCGGGACAACCCACCGGGGAGCTGTTTTTT.

The chain employs TRBV7-8 and TRBJ2-7, with 7 bases fitting TRBD1. CDR3 size: 14 residues. Trimming removed 4 bases from V and 4 bases from J; junction bases left unmatched: 7. CDR1 is SGHVS, CDR2 FQNEAQ, per germline. This CDR3 reads CASSSRDSFYEQYF. The CDR3 nucleotides are TGTGCCAGCAGCTCCCGGGACAGCTTTTACGAGCAGTACTTC.

This clone was counted only a few times. This chain links TRBV2 with TRBJ2-7, with 8 bases lining up with TRBD1. This CDR3 spans 13 amino acids. Germline-derived CDR1 and CDR2 are SNHLY and FYNNEI. Trimming removed 8 bases from V and 5 bases from J; junction bases left unmatched: 8. The CDR3 coding sequence is TGTGCCAGCCGGGACAGGAGTTTGGACGAGCAGTACTTC. This sequence encodes CASRDRSLDEQYF.

The chain uses TRBV28 and TRBJ2-3, with D unclear. Germline V lookup: CDR1 MDHEN, CDR2 SYDVKM. The length of the CDR3 is 13 residues. Trimming shortened V by 3 bases and J by 1 base, and 5 bases separated the two germline ends. The CDR3 DNA reads as TGTGCCAGCAGTTTCCGGGGCACAGATACGCAGTATTTT. Amino acids: CASSFRGTDTQYF.

In the case of this clone: The junction does not match germline at one end; this may be a read error. V and J are TRBV7-9 and TRBJ1-1; the D gene is possibly TRBD1 (6 bases). Germline V gives CDR1 SEHNR, CDR2 FQNEAQ (reference sequence). This CDR3 is 11 amino acids long. CDR3 coding DNA: TGTTCCAGCAGCCGTACAGGGCCGGCTTTCTTT. Protein: CSSSRTGPAFF.

V usage is TRBV29-1 and J usage is TRBJ2-5, with 7 bases matching TRBD2. The germline V gene encodes CDR1 SQVTM and CDR2 ANQGSEA. This CDR3 is 16 amino acids long. The junction had 16 bases not matched to a gene; V was cut back by 4 bases and J by 5 bases. The CDR3 loop is CSVGGGKGRPMETQYF. Here the CDR3 DNA reads TGCAGCGTTGGGGGGGGTAAGGGACGGCCAATGGAGACCCAGTACTTC.

This rearrangement joins TRBV27 to TRBJ1-4, with D possibly TRBD1 on 5 matching bases. The germline V gene encodes CDR1 MNHEY and CDR2 SMNVEV (reference sequence). Trimming removed 6 bases at V and 5 bases at J, with 13 bases between. The CDR3 extends over 14 amino acids. CDR3 DNA sequence: TGTGCCAGCAGAGGGCAGGGCGGCAATGAAAAACTGTTTTTT. Residues: CASRGQGGNEKLFF.

The rearrangement uses TRBV9 and TRBJ1-6; D is unresolved. Germline CDR1 and CDR2: SGDLS and YYNGEE. The CDR3 runs to 14 residues. V was clipped by 0 bases and J by 4 bases, with 5 bases between them. This chain's CDR3 is CASSVVPYNSPLHF. The CDR3 DNA reads as TGTGCCAGCAGCGTAGTCCCATATAATTCACCCCTCCACTTT.